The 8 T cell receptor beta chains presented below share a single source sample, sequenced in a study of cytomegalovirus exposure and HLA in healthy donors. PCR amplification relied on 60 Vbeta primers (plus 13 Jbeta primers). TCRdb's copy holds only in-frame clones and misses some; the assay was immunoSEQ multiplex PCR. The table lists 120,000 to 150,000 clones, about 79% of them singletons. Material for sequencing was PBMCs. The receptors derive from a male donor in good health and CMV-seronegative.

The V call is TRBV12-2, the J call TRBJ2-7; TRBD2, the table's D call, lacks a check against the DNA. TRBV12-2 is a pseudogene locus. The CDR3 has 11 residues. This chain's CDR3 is CRGLAASEQYF. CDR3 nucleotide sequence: TGTCGGGGACTAGCGGCTTCCGAGCAGTACTTC.

CDR3 region: CASSVAGTGLDSPLHF. In DNA form, the CDR3 reads TGTGCCAGCAGCGTAGCCGGGACAGGACTAGATTCACCCCTCCACTTT. The rearrangement joins TRBV9 to TRBJ1-6; 8 nucleotides line up with TRBD1. Germline V lookup: CDR1 SGDLS, CDR2 YYNGEE. Trimming removed 0 bases from V and 8 bases from J; junction bases left unmatched: 7. The CDR3 totals 16 residues.

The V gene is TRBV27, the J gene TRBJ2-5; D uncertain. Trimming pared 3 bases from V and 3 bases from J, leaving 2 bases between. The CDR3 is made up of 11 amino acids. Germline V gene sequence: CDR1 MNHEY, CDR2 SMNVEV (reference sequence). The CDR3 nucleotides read TGTGCCAGCAGTTTCAAAGAGACCCAGTACTTC. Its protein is CASSFKETQYF.

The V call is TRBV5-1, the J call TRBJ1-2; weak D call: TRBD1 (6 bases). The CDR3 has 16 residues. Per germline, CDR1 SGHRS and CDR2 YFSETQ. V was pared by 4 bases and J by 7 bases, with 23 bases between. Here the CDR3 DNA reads TGCGCCAGCAGCCGTCCGGGACAAAAAAGACCTAGTGGCTACACCTTC. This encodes CASSRPGQKRPSGYTF.

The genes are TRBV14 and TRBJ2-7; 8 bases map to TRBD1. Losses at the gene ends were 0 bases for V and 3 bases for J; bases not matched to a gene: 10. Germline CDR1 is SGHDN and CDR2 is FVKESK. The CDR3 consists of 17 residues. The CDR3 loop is CASSQDLWTGLGYEQYF. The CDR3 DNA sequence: TGTGCCAGCAGCCAAGATCTATGGACAGGGCTCGGCTACGAGCAGTACTTC.

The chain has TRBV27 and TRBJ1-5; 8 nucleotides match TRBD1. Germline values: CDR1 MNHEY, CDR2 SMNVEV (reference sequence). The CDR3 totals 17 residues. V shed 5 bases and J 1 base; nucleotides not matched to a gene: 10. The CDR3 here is CASSLTPGTGSNQPQHF. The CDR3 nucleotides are TGTGCCAGCAGTCTGACTCCCGGGACAGGAAGCAATCAGCCCCAGCATTTT.

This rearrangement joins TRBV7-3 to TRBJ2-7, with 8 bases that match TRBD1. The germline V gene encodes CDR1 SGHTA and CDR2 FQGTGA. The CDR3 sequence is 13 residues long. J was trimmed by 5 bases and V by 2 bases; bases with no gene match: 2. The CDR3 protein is CASSLSGGNEQYF. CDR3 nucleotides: TGTGCCAGCAGCTTATCAGGGGGCAACGAGCAGTACTTC.

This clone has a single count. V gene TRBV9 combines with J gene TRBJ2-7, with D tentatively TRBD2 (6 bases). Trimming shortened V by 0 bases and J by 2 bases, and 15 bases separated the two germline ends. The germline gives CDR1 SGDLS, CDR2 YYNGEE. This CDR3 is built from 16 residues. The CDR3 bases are TGTGCCAGCAGCGTAGGCGCGGTAGCGGAGACCTACGAGCAGTACTTC. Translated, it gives CASSVGAVAETYEQYF. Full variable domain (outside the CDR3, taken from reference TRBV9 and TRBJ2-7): DSGVTQTPKHLITATGQRVTLRCSPRSGDLSVYWYQQSLDQGLQFLIQYYNGEERAKGNILERFSAQQFPDLHSELNLSSLELGDSALYFCASSVGAVAETYEQYFGPGTRLTVT.